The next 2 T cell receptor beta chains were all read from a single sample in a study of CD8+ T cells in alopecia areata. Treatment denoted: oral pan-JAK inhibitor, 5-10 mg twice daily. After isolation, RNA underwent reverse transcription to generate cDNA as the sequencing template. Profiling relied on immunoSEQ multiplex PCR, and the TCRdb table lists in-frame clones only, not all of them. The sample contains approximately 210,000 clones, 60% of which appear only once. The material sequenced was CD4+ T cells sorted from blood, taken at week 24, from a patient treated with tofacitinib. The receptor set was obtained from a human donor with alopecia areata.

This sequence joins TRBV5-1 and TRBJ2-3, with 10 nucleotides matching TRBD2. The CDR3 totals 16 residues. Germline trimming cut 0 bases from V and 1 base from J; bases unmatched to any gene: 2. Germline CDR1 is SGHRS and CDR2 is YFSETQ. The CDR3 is CASSLGTSGRTDTQYF. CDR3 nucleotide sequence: TGCGCCAGCAGCTTGGGGACTAGCGGTCGCACAGATACGCAGTATTTT.

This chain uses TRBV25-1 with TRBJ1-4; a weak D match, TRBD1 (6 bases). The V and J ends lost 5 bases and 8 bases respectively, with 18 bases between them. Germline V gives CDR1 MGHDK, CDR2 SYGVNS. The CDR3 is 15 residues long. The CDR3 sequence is CASSSRTGTKEKLFF. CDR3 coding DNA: TGTGCCAGCAGTTCCCGAACAGGGACGAAGGAAAAACTGTTTTTT.